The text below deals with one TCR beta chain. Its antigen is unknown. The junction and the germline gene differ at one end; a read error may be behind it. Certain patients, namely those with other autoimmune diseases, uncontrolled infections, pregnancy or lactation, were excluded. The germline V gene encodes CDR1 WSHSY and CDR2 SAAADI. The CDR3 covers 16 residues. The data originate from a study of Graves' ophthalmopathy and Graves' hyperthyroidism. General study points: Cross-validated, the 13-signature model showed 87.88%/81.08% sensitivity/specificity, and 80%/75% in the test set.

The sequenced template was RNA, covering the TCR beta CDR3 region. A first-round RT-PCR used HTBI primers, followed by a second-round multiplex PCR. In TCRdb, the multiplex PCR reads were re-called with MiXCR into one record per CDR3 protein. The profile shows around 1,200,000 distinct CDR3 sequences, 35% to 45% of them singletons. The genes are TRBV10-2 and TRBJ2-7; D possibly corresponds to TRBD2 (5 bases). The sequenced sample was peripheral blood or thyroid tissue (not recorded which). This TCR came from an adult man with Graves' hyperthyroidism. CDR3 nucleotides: TGTGCCAGCACCCCTTACTCAGCTACTAGAACCCACGAGCAGTACTTC. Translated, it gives CASTPYSATRTHEQYF.